This T cell receptor (beta chain) was sequenced in a study of post-analysis software for immune sequencing data. Study information: As for disease course, relapsing-remitting, secondary progressive and progressive-relapsing multiple sclerosis were all included.

Concerning this clonotype: What it binds is not known.

TCR beta cDNA libraries had unique molecular identifiers. Researchers reported a few hundred thousand cDNA molecules coming from about 1 to 10 million T cells. Each CDR3 protein gets one entry after TCRdb re-called the PCR reads with MiXCR. Of about 770,000 distinct CDR3 sequences in the sample, roughly 50% were seen once. Study-wide results and limits: Co-batched samples clustered tightly together by F measure. There was significantly lower normalized Chao1 diversity in multiple sclerosis patients than in controls.

Sequences were obtained from blood. The receptor's source is a girl aged 5-17 years with multiple sclerosis.

The CDR3: CASRPLAGVVGTQYF. The CDR3 DNA follows: TGTGCCAGCAGACCCCTAGCGGGAGTCGTCGGGACCCAGTACTTC. J is TRBJ2-5 and V is TRBV12-3 or TRBV12-4, with 10 bases fitting TRBD2. The CDR3 runs 15 residues. J lost 7 bases, V lost 6 bases, and 11 bases had no gene match.